This T cell receptor beta chain was identified in a study of blood T cell repertoires in COVID-19. Clones were read by immunoSEQ multiplex PCR, and TCRdb kept only the in-frame ones, dropping some. The data hold approximately 230,000 clones, with about nine tenths observed a single time. V was clipped by 7 bases and J by 2 bases; unmatched bases: 6. Looked up from germline, CDR1 is MGHRA and CDR2 is YSYEKL. The CDR3 totals 14 residues. The TCR sequence derives from a man aged 25-40 years who had recovered from COVID-19. The sequenced sample consisted of peripheral blood. The chain recombines TRBV4-1 with TRBJ2-5; 8 bases are a match to TRBD2. This CDR3 is CASTWAGGQETQYF. CDR3 nucleotides: TGCGCCAGCACTTGGGCGGGAGGTCAAGAGACCCAGTACTTC.